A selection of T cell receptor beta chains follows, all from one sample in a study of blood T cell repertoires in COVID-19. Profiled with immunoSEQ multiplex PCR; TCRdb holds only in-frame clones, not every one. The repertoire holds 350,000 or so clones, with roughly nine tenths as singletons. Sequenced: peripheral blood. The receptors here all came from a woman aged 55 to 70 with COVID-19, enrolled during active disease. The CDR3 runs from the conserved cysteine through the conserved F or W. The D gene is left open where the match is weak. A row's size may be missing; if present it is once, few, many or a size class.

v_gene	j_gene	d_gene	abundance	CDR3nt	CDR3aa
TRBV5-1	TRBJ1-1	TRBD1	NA	TGCGCCAGCAGACCGCCGGGACAGGGGGCGGGGGCCGAGGCTTTCTTT	CASRPPGQGAGAEAFF
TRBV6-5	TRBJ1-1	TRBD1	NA	TGTGCCAGCATAATTGGGACAGGGAACACTGAAGCTTTCTTT	CASIIGTGNTEAFF
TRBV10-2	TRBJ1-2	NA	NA	TGCGCCAGCAGTGAGCCACGGACTAGTGGCTACACCTTC	CASSEPRTSGYTF
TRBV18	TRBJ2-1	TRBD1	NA	TGTGCCAGCTCACCGTTCGGGACAGGGGGCGGAGATGAGCAGTTCTTC	CASSPFGTGGGDEQFF
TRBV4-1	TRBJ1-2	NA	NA	TGCGCCAGCAGCCAAGAAAGGACAGTCTTGGGCTACACCTTC	CASSQERTVLGYTF
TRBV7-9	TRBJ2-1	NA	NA	TGTGCCAGCAGCCAACAGGGAAATGAGCAGTTCTTC	CASSQQGNEQFF
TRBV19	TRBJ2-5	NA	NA	TGTGCCAGTAGTATTCGGGGGAATCGGGGGTACCCTCCTGACGGGACCCAGTACTTC	CASSIRGNRGYPPDGTQYF
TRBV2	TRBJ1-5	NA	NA	TGTGCCAGCAGTGAAATAGTATCGCGTCAGCCCCAGCATTTT	CASSEIVSRQPQHF
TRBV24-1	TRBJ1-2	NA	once	TGTGCCACCAGTGACCGCGTGGAGTATGGCTACACCTTC	CATSDRVEYGYTF
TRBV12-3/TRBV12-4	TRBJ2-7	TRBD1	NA	TGTGCCAGCAGTTGGGGACAGGGATACGAGCAGTACTTC	CASSWGQGYEQYF
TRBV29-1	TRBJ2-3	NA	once	TGCAGCGTTGCGAGGGGGTTTAGCACAGATACGCAGTATTTT	CSVARGFSTDTQYF
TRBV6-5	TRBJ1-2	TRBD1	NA	TGTGCCAGCAGCGAGGGACAGGGTGGCTATGGCTACACCTTC	CASSEGQGGYGYTF
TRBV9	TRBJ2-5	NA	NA	TGTGCCAGCAGCGCAGGAGCGGAAGAGACCCAGTACTTC	CASSAGAEETQYF
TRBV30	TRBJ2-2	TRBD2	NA	TGTGCCTGGGACTCAATCCGGACTAGCGGGGGGGAGAACACCGGGGAGCTGTTTTTT	CAWDSIRTSGGENTGELFF
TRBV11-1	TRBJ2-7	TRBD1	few	TGTGCCAGCGGGACAGGGGGTCCCTACGAGCAGTACTTC	CASGTGGPYEQYF
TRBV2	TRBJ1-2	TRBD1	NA	TGTGCCAGCAGTAGCAGGGGGGACTATGGCTACACCTTC	CASSSRGDYGYTF
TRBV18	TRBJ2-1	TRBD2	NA	TGTGCCAGCTCACCACGGACTAGCTCGGCCTCCTACAATGAGCAGTTCTTC	CASSPRTSSASYNEQFF
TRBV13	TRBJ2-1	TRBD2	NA	TGTGCCAGCAGCTTGGCAACTAGCGGGGCCCCCAATGAGCAGTTCTTC	CASSLATSGAPNEQFF
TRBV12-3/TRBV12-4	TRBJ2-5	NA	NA	TGTGCCAGCAGCCATGACCTCGGGGAGACCCAGTACTTC	CASSHDLGETQYF
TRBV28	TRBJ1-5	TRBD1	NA	TGTGCCAGCAGTCAGACAGGGACCAGCAATCAGCCCCAGCATTTT	CASSQTGTSNQPQHF
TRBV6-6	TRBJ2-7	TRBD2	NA	TGTGCCAGCACGGGACTAGGTTTCGACGAGCAGTACTTC	CASTGLGFDEQYF
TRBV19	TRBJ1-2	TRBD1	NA	TGTGCCAGTAGGCACAGGGGTGGAGATGGCTACACCTTC	CASRHRGGDGYTF
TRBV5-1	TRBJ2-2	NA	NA	TGCGCCAGCAGTATCTCAACAGGGAAGGGGAACACCGGGGAGCTGTTTTTT	CASSISTGKGNTGELFF
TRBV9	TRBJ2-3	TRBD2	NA	TGTGCCAGCAGCGTAGGGGTAGCGGGGGGCCGGACAGATACGCAGTATTTT	CASSVGVAGGRTDTQYF
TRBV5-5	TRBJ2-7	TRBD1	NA	TGTGCCAGCAGCTTTGCAGGGGGTCCCGAATGGGAGCAGTACTTC	CASSFAGGPEWEQYF
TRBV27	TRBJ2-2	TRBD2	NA	TGTGCCAGCAGTCGCTTAGCGGGGGTGAACACCGGGGAGCTGTTTTTT	CASSRLAGVNTGELFF
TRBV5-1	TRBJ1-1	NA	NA	TGCGCCAGCAGCCGAACTGGGAGCACTGAAGCTTTCTTT	CASSRTGSTEAFF
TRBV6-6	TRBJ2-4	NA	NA	TGTGCCAGCAGTTACTCTCAGGGGACGGCCAAAAACATTCAGTACTTC	CASSYSQGTAKNIQYF
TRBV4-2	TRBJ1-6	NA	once	TGTGCCAGCAGCCAAGAAGGGGCAGGCCCCTATAATTCACCCCTCCACTTT	CASSQEGAGPYNSPLHF
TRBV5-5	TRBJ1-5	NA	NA	TGTGCCAGCAGCTTGGTGGCCTCAGGGAGCAATCAGCCCCAGCATTTT	CASSLVASGSNQPQHF
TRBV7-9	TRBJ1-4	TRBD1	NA	TGTGCCAGCAGCCCGACAGGGGTAACAACTAATGAAAAACTGTTTTTT	CASSPTGVTTNEKLFF
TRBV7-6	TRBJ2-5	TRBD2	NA	TGTGCCAGCAGCTCCGCGGGGGGGCCGAGTGAGACCCAGTACTTC	CASSSAGGPSETQYF
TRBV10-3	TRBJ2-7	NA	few	TGTGCCATCAGTGCTGCCGTGGGGGCCAACTACGAGCAGTACTTC	CAISAAVGANYEQYF
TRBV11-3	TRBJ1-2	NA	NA	TGTGCCAGCAGCGGTACGAACAGGGATGGCTACACCTTC	CASSGTNRDGYTF
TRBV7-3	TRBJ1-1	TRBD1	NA	TGTGCCAGCAGCTCGCAGGGGGCGCGTACTGAAGCTTTCTTT	CASSSQGARTEAFF
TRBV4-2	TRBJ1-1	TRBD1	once	TGTGCCAGCAGCCTCCAGGGGGGCATGAACACTGAAGCTTTCTTT	CASSLQGGMNTEAFF
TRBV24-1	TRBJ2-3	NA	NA	TGTGCCACCAGTGATTTGCTAACAGATACGCAGTATTTT	CATSDLLTDTQYF
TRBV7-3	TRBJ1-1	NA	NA	TGTGCCAGCAGCTTAGAGCCAGGGAAACGGTACACTGAAGCTTTCTTT	CASSLEPGKRYTEAFF
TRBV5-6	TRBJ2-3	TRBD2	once	TGTGCCAGCACCAACCCCCGGGGGGGACCCATCACAGATACGCAGTATTTT	CASTNPRGGPITDTQYF
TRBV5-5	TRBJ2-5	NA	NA	TGTGCCAGCAGCTTGGGGATAGACTACAGGGACCAAGAGACCCAGTACTTC	CASSLGIDYRDQETQYF
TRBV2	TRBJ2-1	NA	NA	TGTGCCAGCAGTGTAATGAATGAGCAGTTCTTC	CASSVMNEQFF
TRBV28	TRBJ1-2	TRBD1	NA	TGTGCCAGCAGTGTCACAGGGGGTCCTAACTATGGCTACACCTTC	CASSVTGGPNYGYTF
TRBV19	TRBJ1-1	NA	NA	TGTGCCAGTAGTATAGTAGGGGAACTCATCATGAACACTGAAGCTTTCTTT	CASSIVGELIMNTEAFF
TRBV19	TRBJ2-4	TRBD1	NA	TGTGCCAGTAGTACCGGGACAGGGGAAAACATTCAGTACTTC	CASSTGTGENIQYF
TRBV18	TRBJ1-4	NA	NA	TGTGCCAGCTCACCGGGGGCTTCTAATGAAAAACTGTTTTTT	CASSPGASNEKLFF
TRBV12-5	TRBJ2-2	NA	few	TGTGCTAGTGGCTCCCCCGGCGGCTCCGGGGAGCTGTTTTTT	CASGSPGGSGELFF
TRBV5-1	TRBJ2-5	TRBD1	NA	TGCGCCAGCAGCGCTAGGACAGGGGGAGAAGAGACCCAGTACTTC	CASSARTGGEETQYF
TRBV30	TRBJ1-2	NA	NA	TGTGCCTGGAGTGTAAACAGGGCCGGCTACACCTTC	CAWSVNRAGYTF
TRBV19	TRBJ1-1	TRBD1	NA	TGTGCCAGTAGTCGGGGACAGGGTTCTAGGAAAGCTTTCTTT	CASSRGQGSRKAFF
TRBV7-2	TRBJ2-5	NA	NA	TGTGCCAGCAGCTTAAGGGCGGGGGCTAGTGAGACCCAGTACTTC	CASSLRAGASETQYF
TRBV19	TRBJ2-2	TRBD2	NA	TGTGCCAGTAGTATTTCAGGCGGGGGGATCGCGAACACCGGGGAGCTGTTTTTT	CASSISGGGIANTGELFF
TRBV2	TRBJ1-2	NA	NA	TGTGCCAGCCACCCCAACAGCTATGGCTACACCTTC	CASHPNSYGYTF
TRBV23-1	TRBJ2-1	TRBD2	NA	TGCGCCAGCACCATCCTAGCGGGGGGTAGTAACAATGAGCAGTTCTTC	CASTILAGGSNNEQFF
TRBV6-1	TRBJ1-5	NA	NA	TGTGCCAGCAGTGTCGGTGTAGGTGAGGGCAATCAGCCCCAGCATTTT	CASSVGVGEGNQPQHF
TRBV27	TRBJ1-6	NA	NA	TGTGCCAGCAGTTTATACCCTAGGGGGGGCTCAGTCAATTCACCCCTCCACTTT	CASSLYPRGGSVNSPLHF
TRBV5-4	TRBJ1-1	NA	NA	TGTGCCAGCAGCTGGTCCGGGACAAGGGACAAGAACACTGAAGCTTTCTTT	CASSWSGTRDKNTEAFF
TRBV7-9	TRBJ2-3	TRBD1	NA	TGTGCCAGCAGCTCCGGGACAGGGAAATGGGCAGATACGCAGTATTTT	CASSSGTGKWADTQYF
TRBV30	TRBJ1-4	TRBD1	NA	TGTGCCTGGAGTGCACAGGGGATTGAAAAACTGTTTTTT	CAWSAQGIEKLFF
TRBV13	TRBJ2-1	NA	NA	TGTGCCAGCAGCCAGGACTGGAAGTCCTACAATGAGCAGTTCTTC	CASSQDWKSYNEQFF
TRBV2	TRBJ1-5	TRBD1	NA	TGTGCCAGCAGTGCTGCGGGACAGATGCAGCCCCAGCATTTT	CASSAAGQMQPQHF